A single sample is the source of the 19 T cell receptor beta chains below, sequenced in a study of blood T cell repertoires in COVID-19. Assay used: immunoSEQ multiplex PCR; TCRdb lists only in-frame clones, some missing. The repertoire holds roughly 100,000 clones, with about four fifths as singletons. Specimen: peripheral blood. The receptors stem from a man in his fifties or sixties with acute or convalescent COVID-19.

The chain carries TRBV27 and TRBJ2-1, with TRBD1 matching over 9 bases. The CDR3 runs to 16 residues. V trimming: 7 bases; J trimming: 1 base; junction bases outside the gene matches: 8. In germline, CDR1 is MNHEY, CDR2 SMNVEV (reference sequence). The CDR3 sequence: CASTGQGQVSYNEQFF. DNA of the CDR3: TGTGCCAGCACCGGACAGGGGCAAGTTTCCTACAATGAGCAGTTCTTC.

The genes are TRBV27 and TRBJ2-1; TRBD1 aligns across 10 bases. CDR1 and CDR2 from the germline V gene are MNHEY and SMNVEV (reference sequence). The CDR3 spans 15 residues. J gave up 12 bases and V 5 bases, and 13 bases lay outside the gene matches. CDR3 DNA sequence: TGTGCCAGCAGTCCCGGGACAGGGGCATGGTATAGGCAGTTCTTC. Amino acid sequence: CASSPGTGAWYRQFF.

The chain joins TRBV7-2 to TRBJ1-5, with D possibly matching TRBD1 (5 bases). Trimming cost V 2 bases and J 11 bases, with 22 bases left between them. From germline, CDR1 is SGHTA and CDR2 FQGNSA. This CDR3 has 16 amino acids. CDR3: CASSLLSGPPMNSQHF. CDR3 DNA: TGTGCCAGCAGCTTATTGTCAGGGCCCCCAATGAATTCCCAGCATTTT.

The chain recombines TRBV9 with TRBJ2-7, with 11 bases that match TRBD1. Germline V CDR1 and CDR2: SGDLS, YYNGEE. Germline trimming cut 3 bases from V and 7 bases from J; bases unmatched to any gene: 12. CDR3 length equals 16 residues. The CDR3 here is CASSAGTGGLPREQYF. DNA of the CDR3: TGTGCCAGCAGCGCCGGGACAGGGGGATTACCACGGGAGCAGTACTTC.

J is TRBJ2-2 and V is TRBV10-2; 7 bases line up with TRBD1. V shed 2 bases, J shed 5 bases, and the junction held 5 bases outside the gene matches. The germline V gene encodes CDR1 WSHSY and CDR2 SAAADI. The CDR3 runs to 15 residues. The chain's CDR3 is CASSEDRVGTGELFF. CDR3 DNA: TGCGCCAGCAGTGAGGACAGGGTAGGGACCGGGGAGCTGTTTTTT.

This chain links TRBV11-2 with TRBJ2-7, with TRBD1 as a possible D gene (5 bases). Germline V CDR1 and CDR2: SGHAT, FQNNGV. There are 13 residues in the CDR3. V shed 0 bases and J shed 7 bases, with 10 bases lying between them. The CDR3 protein is CASSLEWGGEQYF. DNA of the CDR3: TGTGCCAGCAGCTTAGAATGGGGCGGTGAGCAGTACTTC.

This clone showed up just a few times. The chain is built from TRBV10-2 and TRBJ1-1; D is possibly TRBD1 (5 bases). The CDR3 covers 15 residues. V was shortened by 7 bases and J by 3 bases, with 18 bases between the two germline ends. CDR1 and CDR2 (germline): WSHSY, SAAADI. CDR3 DNA sequence: TGCGCCAGCATAGTAGAGGACAAAGGACACACTGAAGCTTTCTTT. It codes for CASIVEDKGHTEAFF.

V and J are TRBV5-8 and TRBJ1-1, with 8 bases that match TRBD1. This CDR3 has 16 amino acids. V was clipped by 1 base and J by 6 bases; unmatched bases: 11. CDR1 SGHTS and CDR2 YDEGEE come from the germline V gene. In nucleotides, the CDR3 is TGTGCCAGCAGCTTGACCCAGGGGGCGAGAGCCCCTGAAGCTTTCTTT. Residues: CASSLTQGARAPEAFF.

The V and J genes are TRBV6-5 and TRBJ1-4, with 9 bases fitting TRBD1. The CDR3 is 12 residues long. V shed 6 bases and J 8 bases; nucleotides not matched to a gene: 1. Germline lookup yields CDR1 MNHEY and CDR2 SVGAGI. The CDR3 protein is CASSGQGEKLFF. CDR3 in DNA: TGTGCCAGCAGCGGACAGGGGGAAAAACTGTTTTTT.

The chain is built from TRBV11-2 and TRBJ2-2, with D tentatively TRBD2 (5 bases). The germline V and J ends were trimmed by 2 bases and 6 bases, with 22 bases remaining between them. CDR3 length: 18 residues. Looked up from germline, CDR1 is SGHAT and CDR2 is FQNNGV. The DNA of the CDR3 is TGTGCCAGCAGCTTATCCCTTCAGCTCGCCCGAGGGCCCGGGGAGCTGTTTTTT. Protein product: CASSLSLQLARGPGELFF.

This rearrangement joins TRBV9 to TRBJ1-1; TRBD1 aligns across 8 bases. CDR3 length: 15 residues. Germline CDR1 reads SGDLS; CDR2 reads YYNGEE. V dropped 2 bases and J dropped 1; count of bases not matched to a gene: 4. Written as DNA, the CDR3 is TGTGCCAGCAGCGTTACCGGGACAGGGAACACTGAAGCTTTCTTT. Translated: CASSVTGTGNTEAFF.

V usage is TRBV7-3 and J usage is TRBJ1-1; maybe TRBD1 (5 bases). CDR3 length: 14 amino acids. Germline assignment: CDR1 SGHTA and CDR2 FQGTGA. Between the trimmed V and J ends, which lost 0 bases and 5 bases, there was a span of 10 bases. The DNA of the CDR3 is TGTGCCAGCAGCTTAACTGGGGGGATAACTGAAGCTTTCTTT. Residues: CASSLTGGITEAFF.

The genes are TRBV11-3 and TRBJ2-2, with 9 bases aligning to TRBD1. The CDR3 loop spans 15 amino acids. Germline V gene data show CDR1 as SGHNT and CDR2 as YENEEA. Unmatched junction bases numbered 2, after V lost 6 bases and J lost 0 bases. The CDR3 DNA is TGTGCCAGCAGGACAGGGGGTGCGAACACCGGGGAGCTGTTTTTT. This encodes CASRTGGANTGELFF.

In its sample, this clone was seen a few times. V gene TRBV5-1 combines with J gene TRBJ2-1; TRBD1 matches at 7 bases. V gave up 4 bases and J gave up 7 bases; unmatched junction bases: 2. The CDR3 loop spans 12 amino acids. Germline V gene sequence: CDR1 SGHRS, CDR2 YFSETQ. CDR3 bases: TGCGCCAGCAGCCAACAGGGGAATGAGCAGTTCTTC. It translates to CASSQQGNEQFF.

The chain couples TRBV27 to TRBJ2-5; D might be TRBD2 (6 bases). CDR3 size: 16 residues. The V end lost 5 bases, the J end lost 0 bases, and 16 bases lay between the germline ends. Looked up from germline, CDR1 is MNHEY and CDR2 is SMNVEV (reference sequence). CDR3 sequence: CASSPNVQRDQETQYF. In nucleotides, the CDR3 is TGTGCCAGCAGTCCTAATGTTCAGCGGGACCAAGAGACCCAGTACTTC.

This clone showed up just once. The chain recombines TRBV18 with TRBJ1-1; no firm D call. CDR1 is KGHSH and CDR2 is LQKENI in the germline V gene. The germline V and J ends were trimmed by 1 base and 3 bases, with 9 bases remaining between them. The CDR3 has 14 residues. CDR3 coding DNA: TGTGCCAGCTCACCACGTGGTCGCGACACTGAAGCTTTCTTT. It encodes CASSPRGRDTEAFF.

This chain joins TRBV7-8 and TRBJ2-1; maybe TRBD2 (7 bases). This CDR3 region has 17 residues. V lost 5 bases to trimming and J lost 2 bases, with 19 bases between them. Per germline, CDR1 SGHVS and CDR2 FQNEAQ. The CDR3 sequence: CASSPRGGGPAYNEQFF. CDR3 in DNA: TGTGCCAGCAGCCCCCGAGGGGGAGGGCCGGCCTACAATGAGCAGTTCTTC.

The J gene is TRBJ1-2, the V gene TRBV9; perhaps TRBD1 as D (5 bases). CDR3 length equals 14 residues. The germline V gene has CDR1 SGDLS and CDR2 YYNGEE. Trimming shortened V by 4 bases and J by 2 bases, and 12 bases separated the two germline ends. This chain's CDR3 is CASSIDGGNYGYTF. CDR3 sequence (DNA): TGTGCCAGCAGCATAGACGGGGGAAACTATGGCTACACCTTC.

This chain uses TRBV5-1 with TRBJ1-1, with D perhaps TRBD1 (5 bases). Germline values: CDR1 SGHRS, CDR2 YFSETQ. The V and J ends lost 5 bases and 3 bases respectively, with 11 bases between them. The CDR3 extends over 13 amino acids. The DNA for the CDR3 is TGCGCCAGCAGTCAAGACAGTCACACTGAAGCTTTCTTT. Encoded protein: CASSQDSHTEAFF.